One and the same sample provided the 30 T cell receptor beta chains below, sequenced in a study of early T cells in non-severe SARS-CoV-2 infection. MiXCR, applied by TCRdb to the 5' RACE reads, yields one record per CDR3 protein. The sample has about 98,000 distinct CDR3 sequences, 11% seen once. Sequencing was carried out using whole blood. The receptor source for this set is an adult who was a healthcare worker with PCR-confirmed SARS-CoV-2 infection or an uninfected control (not recorded which).

This clonotype was counted many times. The chain employs TRBV10-3 and TRBJ1-1, with TRBD1 identical over 7 bases. Germline V gives CDR1 ENHRY, CDR2 SYGVKD. Unmatched junction bases numbered 2, after V lost 4 bases and J lost 0 bases. The CDR3 runs to 14 residues. The CDR3 nucleotides read TGTGCCATCAGTGGGGGGACAGTGAACACTGAAGCTTTCTTT. Translated, it gives CAISGGTVNTEAFF.

In its sample, this clonotype was seen many times. The chain uses TRBV5-5 and TRBJ2-7, with a weak D call TRBD1 (5 bases). There are 12 residues in the CDR3. CDR1 is SGHKS, CDR2 YYEKEE, per germline (reference sequence). Deletions cut 1 base from V and 4 bases from J, with 6 bases between. The CDR3 DNA sequence: TGTGCCAGCAGCTTGACAGGATACGAGCAGTACTTC. Translated: CASSLTGYEQYF. The whole variable domain, filled in from reference TRBV5-5 and TRBJ2-7, reads DAGVTQSPTHLIKTRGQQVTLRCSPISGHKSVSWYQQVLGQGPQFIFQYYEKEERGRGNFPDRFSARQFPNYSSELNVNALLLGDSALYLCASSLTGYEQYFGPGTRLTVT.

This clonotype has more than one count but fewer than ten. The chain carries TRBV2 and TRBJ1-6; the D is unclear. Trimming pared 6 bases from V and 9 bases from J, leaving 6 bases between. CDR1 SNHLY and CDR2 FYNNEI come from the germline V gene. The CDR3 has 11 amino acids. CDR3 sequence: CASRHASPLHF. The CDR3 DNA sequence: TGTGCCAGCAGACACGCTTCACCCCTCCACTTT.

This clonotype has more than one count but fewer than ten. The chain uses TRBV5-4 and TRBJ2-1; weak D call: TRBD1 (5 bases). Per germline, CDR1 SGHNT and CDR2 YYREEE (reference sequence). The CDR3 length is 13 residues. Trimming shortened V by 4 bases and J by 7 bases, and 12 bases separated the two germline ends. CDR3 sequence reads: CASSIARTNEQFF. In DNA form, the CDR3 reads TGTGCCAGCAGCATTGCTCGGACAAATGAGCAGTTCTTC.

This clonotype was detected many times. The V call is TRBV6-6, the J call TRBJ2-5; TRBD2 matches at 11 bases. The CDR3 extends over 15 amino acids. After removal of 5 bases from V and 1 base from J, the junction contained 3 bases not matched to a gene. CDR1 and CDR2 from the germline V gene are MNHNY and SVGAGI (reference sequence). The CDR3: CASSPGLAGQETQYF. The CDR3 nucleotides read TGTGCCAGCAGTCCCGGACTAGCGGGCCAAGAGACCCAGTACTTC.

This clonotype was seen many times. The gene calls are TRBV30 and TRBJ2-7; D is undetermined. V lost 3 bases and J 5 bases, leaving 14 bases between the germline ends. Germline values: CDR1 GTSNPN, CDR2 SVGIG (reference sequence). The CDR3 is 13 residues long. CDR3 DNA: TGTGCCTGGAGCCGGCCCCCGTCCCACGAGCAGTACTTC. Its translation: CAWSRPPSHEQYF.

This clonotype was counted a few times. This sequence joins TRBV5-1 and TRBJ1-1; 7 bases are a match to TRBD1. The junction had 4 bases not matched to a gene; V was cut back by 4 bases and J by 4 bases. The CDR3 consists of 13 residues. The V gene's germline CDR1 is SGHRS and CDR2 YFSETQ. In nucleotides, the CDR3 is TGCGCCAGCAGCGTGGGACAGCCCACTGAAGCTTTCTTT. Residues: CASSVGQPTEAFF.

The table lists this clonotype with a few counts. The chain combines TRBV6-2 or TRBV6-3 with TRBJ2-1, with D tentatively TRBD1 (6 bases). CDR1 MNHEY and CDR2 SVGEGT come from the germline V gene. Trimming removed 4 bases from V and 2 bases from J, with 9 bases in between. The CDR3 runs 14 residues. The CDR3 sequence: CASSSQGPYNEQFF. The CDR3 DNA follows: TGTGCCAGCAGTTCCCAGGGGCCCTACAATGAGCAGTTCTTC.

This clonotype was seen repeatedly, ten times or more. The chain employs TRBV5-8 and TRBJ1-4, with TRBD1 as a possible D gene (6 bases). This CDR3 spans 16 amino acids. Germline values: CDR1 SGHTS, CDR2 YDEGEE. V dropped 4 bases and J dropped 7 bases, with 20 bases sitting between them. CDR3 bases: TGTGCCAGCAGCCGGTGGACCGCCCAAGGGGGTGAAAAACTGTTTTTT. Its translation is CASSRWTAQGGEKLFF.

This clonotype was counted a few times. The chain links TRBV7-3 to TRBJ2-2; D gene unclear. V shed 5 bases and J shed 2 bases, with 18 bases lying between them. This CDR3 contains 17 residues. CDR1 SGHTA and CDR2 FQGTGA come from the germline V gene. In DNA form, the CDR3 reads TGTGCCAGCAGCCAGTTCTACAGCCAGAGTAACACCGGGGAGCTGTTTTTT. It encodes CASSQFYSQSNTGELFF.

This clonotype was counted many times. The chain has TRBV19 and TRBJ1-5; D uncertain. Trimming left V 4 bases short and J 7 bases short, with 23 bases between. The CDR3 covers 17 residues. Germline V gene sequence: CDR1 LNHDA, CDR2 SQIVND (reference sequence). As DNA, the CDR3 is TGTGCCAGTAGTAGGTTTTTTGGGGAAGGAGAAGGGCAGCCCCAGCATTTT. This sequence encodes CASSRFFGEGEGQPQHF.

This clonotype was picked up a small number of times. The V and J genes are TRBV20-1 and TRBJ2-7; TRBD1 matches 10 bases. Germline V gene sequence: CDR1 DFQATT, CDR2 SNEGSKA (reference sequence). The length of the CDR3 is 13 residues. V shed 1 base, J shed 6 bases, and the junction held 3 bases outside the gene matches. CDR3 loop: CSARGQGAGEQYF. Here the CDR3 DNA reads TGCAGTGCTAGAGGACAGGGGGCCGGCGAGCAGTACTTC.

The chain is built from TRBV6-2 or TRBV6-3 and TRBJ2-1; D is perhaps TRBD1 or TRBD2 (5 bases each). V dropped 8 bases and J dropped 0 bases, with 11 bases sitting between them. Germline V gene lookup returns CDR1 MNHEY and CDR2 SVGEGT. The CDR3 is 14 amino acids. CDR3 sequence: CASRWGSSYNEQFF. As DNA, the CDR3 is TGTGCCAGCCGGTGGGGGAGCTCCTACAATGAGCAGTTCTTC.

The V call is TRBV4-1, the J call TRBJ2-1; a weak D match, TRBD2 (6 bases). This CDR3 spans 14 amino acids. Trimming took off 4 bases at V and 6 bases at J, with 13 bases between the two ends. The germline V gene has CDR1 MGHRA and CDR2 YSYEKL. The CDR3 DNA follows: TGCGCCAGCAGCCCCCCGACTAGACCCAATGAGCAGTTCTTC. Translation gives CASSPPTRPNEQFF.

In this sample, this clonotype turned up a few times. This chain joins TRBV27 and TRBJ1-1; D is unresolved. Germline CDR1 and CDR2: MNHEY and SMNVEV (reference sequence). V lost 3 bases and J lost 6, with 11 bases in between. The CDR3 covers 13 residues. CDR3 bases: TGTGCCAGCAGTTTCGCAGTATCGGCTGAAGCTTTCTTT. It specifies CASSFAVSAEAFF.

This clonotype was detected ten times or more. The V and J genes are TRBV2 and TRBJ1-3; D call uncertain. Germline V CDR1 and CDR2: SNHLY, FYNNEI. This CDR3 is built from 15 residues. The V end lost 6 bases, the J end lost 0 bases, and 12 bases lay between the germline ends. The CDR3 here is CASRLEGNSGNTIYF. The CDR3 nucleotides are TGTGCCAGCAGGCTCGAAGGGAACTCTGGAAACACCATATATTTT.

The genes are TRBV5-1 and TRBJ2-5; perhaps TRBD2 as D (6 bases). Deletions cut 1 base from V and 2 bases from J, with 9 bases between. Germline CDR1 SGHRS, CDR2 YFSETQ. CDR3 length equals 14 residues. CDR3 in amino acids: CASSLTSMQETQYF. The CDR3 nucleotides are TGCGCCAGCAGCTTGACTAGCATGCAAGAGACCCAGTACTTC.

A few counts support this clonotype. The V gene is TRBV19, the J gene TRBJ2-1; 8 positions match TRBD1. The CDR3 contains 14 residues. The V gene's germline CDR1 is LNHDA and CDR2 SQIVND (reference sequence). The J segment lost 2 bases and the V segment lost 7 bases, leaving 4 bases of the junction unmatched. The CDR3 coding sequence is TGTGCCAGTACCCGGGACAGGCCCTACAATGAGCAGTTCTTC. Protein sequence: CASTRDRPYNEQFF.

The rearrangement joins TRBV4-2 to TRBJ2-3; D gene unclear. Trimming stripped 1 base from V and 1 base from J, with 12 bases between. The CDR3 has 16 amino acids. Per germline, CDR1 LGHNA and CDR2 YNFKEQ. The CDR3 nucleotides are TGTGCCAGCAGCCAAGTACGGGTTTCCGGCACAGATACGCAGTATTTT. Encoded protein: CASSQVRVSGTDTQYF.

This clonotype showed up many times. This chain links TRBV7-9 with TRBJ1-6; 7 bases map to TRBD1. This CDR3 comprises 15 residues. J was trimmed by 7 bases and V by 2 bases; bases with no gene match: 5. Germline V gene sequence: CDR1 SEHNR, CDR2 FQNEAQ (reference sequence). The CDR3 coding sequence is TGTGCCAGCAGCTTAACAGGGGACCGGAATTCACCCCTCCACTTT. Its protein product is CASSLTGDRNSPLHF.

Comment on this clonotype: A clone one base away is much larger, so this may be a read error. CDR3 sequence: CVSRSRGGNGYTF. The CDR3 bases are TGTGTCAGCAGGTCCCGGGGAGGGAATGGCTACACCTTC. The chain combines TRBV2 with TRBJ1-2; the D is unclear. This CDR3 is built from 13 residues. Per the germline V gene, CDR1 is SNHLY and CDR2 is FYNNEI. Full variable domain (remainder filled in from reference TRBV2 and TRBJ1-2): EPEVTQTPSHQVTQMGQEVILRCVPISNHLYFYWYRQILGQKVEFLVSFYNNEISEKSEIFDDQFSVERPDGSNFTLKIRSTKLEDSAMYFCVSRSRGGNGYTFGSGTRLTVV.

This clonotype was seen a few times. The rearrangement joins TRBV19 to TRBJ1-2, with no clear D. The V gene's germline CDR1 is LNHDA and CDR2 SQIVND (reference sequence). The CDR3 sequence is 18 residues long. Deletions cut 5 bases from V and 0 bases from J, with 22 bases between. CDR3 DNA: TGTGCCAGTAGTTCGGGGTTAGGTGACGTCGGACCTAACTATGGCTACACCTTC. Amino acids: CASSSGLGDVGPNYGYTF.

The chain links TRBV9 to TRBJ2-7; TRBD2 matches 12 bases. Per germline, CDR1 SGDLS and CDR2 YYNGEE. V shed 4 bases, J shed 6 bases, and the junction held 8 bases outside the gene matches. The CDR3 totals 15 residues. DNA for the CDR3: TGTGCCAGCAGCCTTGAGACTAGCGGGAGAGGCGAGCAGTACTTC. This gives the protein CASSLETSGRGEQYF.

This clonotype was detected ten times or more. The chain couples TRBV20-1 to TRBJ2-4, with D perhaps TRBD1 (6 bases). Germline loops: CDR1 DFQATT, CDR2 SNEGSKA (reference sequence). Trimming took off 1 base at V and 5 bases at J, with 9 bases between the two ends. The CDR3 loop spans 13 amino acids. The CDR3 DNA follows: TGCAGTGCTAGAGTCCCAGGGGAAAACATTCAGTACTTC. Its protein product is CSARVPGENIQYF.

The V gene is TRBV29-1, the J gene TRBJ2-3; D ambiguous. Per the germline V gene, CDR1 is SQVTM and CDR2 is ANQGSEA. V was clipped by 1 base and J by 2 bases, with 7 bases between them. The CDR3 is 13 amino acids. The CDR3 sequence: CSVEGLYTDTQYF. DNA for the CDR3: TGCAGCGTTGAAGGCCTATACACAGATACGCAGTATTTT.

This clonotype has only a few counts. V and J are TRBV4-1 and TRBJ1-5, with D unclear. The CDR3 is made up of 15 amino acids. Trimming removed 1 base from V and 0 bases from J, with 7 bases in between. Looked up from germline, CDR1 is MGHRA and CDR2 is YSYEKL. The CDR3 region is CASSQGDASNQPQHF. As DNA, the CDR3 is TGCGCCAGCAGCCAAGGCGACGCTAGCAATCAGCCCCAGCATTTT.

In this sample, this clonotype turned up a few times. The J gene is TRBJ2-1, the V gene TRBV6-5; D is ambiguous. Germline values: CDR1 MNHEY, CDR2 SVGAGI. This CDR3 region has 16 residues. Trimming took off 0 bases at V and 0 bases at J, with 9 bases between the two ends. In DNA form, the CDR3 reads TGTGCCAGCAGTTACTCGCCGGCGAGCTCCTACAATGAGCAGTTCTTC. Translated: CASSYSPASSYNEQFF.

This clonotype was seen repeatedly, ten times or more. The chain employs TRBV7-2 and TRBJ2-7; TRBD1 matches 8 bases. The CDR3 covers 15 residues. Germline V CDR1 and CDR2: SGHTA, FQGNSA. Trimming at V came to 2 bases and at J to 2 bases, leaving 5 bases not matched to a gene. The CDR3 region has the DNA TGTGCCAGCAGCTTATATCTGACAGGGGCCTACGAGCAGTACTTC. Protein product: CASSLYLTGAYEQYF.

This clonotype was picked up many times. The chain combines TRBV20-1 with TRBJ1-5; 8 bases match TRBD1. This CDR3 spans 15 amino acids. From germline, CDR1 is DFQATT and CDR2 SNEGSKA (reference sequence). The V gene end was trimmed by 4 bases and the J gene end by 6 bases; junction bases not matched to a gene: 11. The CDR3 loop is CSAKTFQGAGQPQHF. The CDR3 bases are TGCAGTGCTAAGACCTTTCAGGGGGCAGGTCAGCCCCAGCATTTT.

This clonotype was seen more than once but under ten times. The CDR3, as DNA: TGCAGTGCCGGGACGTCCCCCTACGAGCAGTACTTC. Amino acid sequence: CSAGTSPYEQYF. The V gene is TRBV20-1, the J gene TRBJ2-7; D possibly matches TRBD1 or TRBD2 (5 bases each). Trimming shortened V by 6 bases and J by 2 bases, and 11 bases separated the two germline ends. Germline CDR1 DFQATT, CDR2 SNEGSKA (reference sequence). The CDR3 has 12 amino acids.